Presented here are 10 T cell receptor beta chains from one specimen sequenced in a study of cytomegalovirus exposure and HLA in healthy donors. The PCR ran on 60 Vbeta and 13 Jbeta primers. Sequencing was performed with immunoSEQ multiplex PCR; in TCRdb, only in-frame clones are kept and a portion is missing. The sample lists around 19,000 clones, 84% occurring once. Sequenced material: PBMCs. The receptors shown here come from a human donor in good health.

The chain couples TRBV10-3 to TRBJ2-5; 12 positions match TRBD2. Germline assignment: CDR1 ENHRY and CDR2 SYGVKD. The junction had 3 bases not matched to a gene; V was cut back by 4 bases and J by 6 bases. The CDR3 runs to 14 residues. The CDR3 loop is CAISATSGRKTQYF. As DNA, the CDR3 is TGTGCCATCAGTGCTACTAGCGGGAGGAAGACCCAGTACTTC.

V is TRBV16 and J is TRBJ2-3, with 11 nucleotides matching TRBD2. Germline CDR1 reads KGHSY; CDR2 reads FQNENV. The CDR3 length is 16 residues. V was clipped by 7 bases and J by 7 bases; unmatched bases: 13. As DNA, the CDR3 is TGTGCCAGCACCGCGGGGACTAGCGGCAGAGGGAATACGCAGTATTTT. Translating it yields CASTAGTSGRGNTQYF.

The chain is built from TRBV7-3 and TRBJ1-1; D not resolved. CDR3 length equals 15 residues. Germline values: CDR1 SGHTA, CDR2 FQGTGA. V was pared by 0 bases and J by 4 bases, with 12 bases between. CDR3 loop: CASSLTGVEVTEAFF. In DNA form, the CDR3 reads TGTGCCAGCAGCTTAACTGGGGTGGAGGTCACTGAAGCTTTCTTT.

This clone has only one observation. The chain employs TRBV7-8 and TRBJ2-5; 9 bases align to TRBD1. V lost 4 bases to trimming and J lost 1 base; unmatched junction nucleotides: 10. The CDR3 runs to 17 residues. Germline V CDR1 and CDR2: SGHVS, FQNEAQ. The CDR3 nucleotides read TGTGCCAGCAGCTCTTCATGGGACAGGGCTCTCCAAGAGACCCAGTACTTC. It yields the protein CASSSSWDRALQETQYF.

V gene TRBV7-6 combines with J gene TRBJ1-1; no definite D call. CDR1 is SGHVS, CDR2 FNYEAQ, per germline. The CDR3 is 13 residues long. Trimming left V 1 base short and J 10 bases short, with 13 bases between. CDR3 sequence (DNA): TGTGCCAGCAGCTTAGATCCGAGAGCAGGAGCTTTCTTT. Encoded protein: CASSLDPRAGAFF.

V and J are TRBV7-3 and TRBJ1-2, with 8 bases fitting TRBD1. V lost 2 bases and J lost 8; bases outside the gene matches: 16. The CDR3 is 17 amino acids. CDR1 is SGHTA, CDR2 FQGTGA, per germline. Here the CDR3 reads CASSLSPGQVRLEGYTF. The DNA of the CDR3 is TGTGCCAGCAGCTTATCCCCGGGACAGGTCAGATTGGAGGGCTACACCTTC.

The J gene is TRBJ1-6, the V gene TRBV6-4, with a tentative D call TRBD1 (5 bases). CDR1 and CDR2 (germline): MRHNA, SNTAGT. Trimming cost V 6 bases and J 9 bases, with 15 bases left between them. This CDR3 is 14 amino acids long. The chain's CDR3 is CASSRSPGGSPLHF. The CDR3 region has the DNA TGTGCCAGCAGCCGGAGCCCGGGGGGTTCACCCCTCCACTTT.

The chain recombines TRBV7-6 with TRBJ1-2, with D perhaps TRBD1 (6 bases). The CDR3 runs 14 residues. Per germline, CDR1 SGHVS and CDR2 FNYEAQ. Trimming took 4 bases from V and 4 from J, leaving 13 bases between them. In DNA, the CDR3 is TGTGCCAGCAGCTCGACAGGCCAGACCTATGGCTACACCTTC. Residues: CASSSTGQTYGYTF.

The chain joins TRBV5-1 to TRBJ1-1; 8 bases agree with TRBD1. Germline loops: CDR1 SGHRS, CDR2 YFSETQ. The CDR3 length is 15 residues. V gave up 4 bases and J gave up 3 bases; unmatched junction bases: 8. The CDR3 is CASSAWGQEYTEAFF. The DNA for the CDR3 is TGCGCCAGCAGCGCCTGGGGACAGGAGTACACTGAAGCTTTCTTT.

The CDR3 DNA reads as TGTGCCAGCAGACCTCCGGGACAGGGGGTCTACAATGAGCAGTTCTTC. This gives the protein CASRPPGQGVYNEQFF. This rearrangement joins TRBV28 to TRBJ2-1; 11 nucleotides agree with TRBD1. Trimming cost V 6 bases and J 3 bases; bases outside gene matches: 7. CDR3 length: 16 residues. CDR1 and CDR2 (germline): MDHEN, SYDVKM.